This T cell receptor (beta chain) was observed in a study of radiotherapy plus CTLA-4 blockade in lung cancer (dated by TCRdb to the late 2010s). In the study overall: Objective responses were observed in 15% to 20% of enrolled patients, and disease control was achieved in approximately 30%.

Library preparation employed the immunoSEQ multiplex PCR assay. Not all clones reach the TCRdb copy of this immuneACCESS table, which keeps in-frame sequences only. Checked studies attribute under half of the gap to unresolved V genes and leave the rest unexplained. In all, the sample holds about 87,000 clones, and about 87% of those were seen once. The ten largest account for over 15% of the sample. Measured from the cysteine to the phenylalanine, the CDR3 is 14 residues long. Only the CDR3 DNA is retained, 42 bases long and in frame from the first base. At the junction V is shortened by 2 bases and J by 0 bases, with 8 bases in between. The germline V gene (reference sequence) sets CDR1 to SGHNT and CDR2 to YYREEE. About this clone: Its antigen is unknown. Per-base qualities were not stored, and no clone one base away is much larger.

The study tested focal radiation therapy combined with CTLA-4 blockade (ipilimumab) in patients with chemo-refractory metastatic non-small-cell lung cancer. The study at large found these results: The strongest predictors of response were reported to be early dynamic shifts in blood T cell clones along with a rise in serum interferon-beta following radiation. After treatment with radiotherapy and ipilimumab, TCR clones that originated in tumors expanded in peripheral blood.

The chain links TRBV5-4 with TRBJ1-1, with the D segment identity uncertain. The source was peripheral blood, collected from a patient treated with radiotherapy plus ipilimumab. This receptor was obtained from a human donor with non-small cell lung cancer that progressed on radiotherapy plus ipilimumab. The DNA sequence is given as TGTGCCAGCAGCTTCCCCGGGATGAACACTGAAGCTTTCTTT. Its amino acids are CASSFPGMNTEAFF.